This TCR beta chain was found in a study of identical twins. Healthy Caucasians were all of the donors. Trimming at V came to 5 bases and at J to 3 bases, leaving 19 bases not matched to a gene. The CDR3 runs to 19 residues. Germline V gives CDR1 SGHVS, CDR2 FQNEAQ. Study observations and caveats: Alpha sequences that were out-of-frame and twin-shared showed an excess of low generation probability. A lower insertion count was a feature of abundant cord blood beta clonotypes, with no such feature in memory repertoires.

This clonotype was observed many times. The target antigen is unknown. Through template switching, a universal primer site was introduced, and the cDNA contained unique molecular identifiers. MiXCR, applied by TCRdb to the 5' RACE reads, yields one record per CDR3 protein. Of roughly 240,000 distinct CDR3 sequences detected, roughly 7% appear once; the ten largest clones hold roughly 3.7%. The same specimen was also included in a second study, on yellow fever vaccine responses in identical twins.

The clonotype originates from a woman under 30 in good health. V usage is TRBV7-8 and J usage is TRBJ2-1; 7 nucleotides match TRBD1. The sample was memory (CD45RO+) T cells sorted from blood. The CDR3 sequence is CASSINRGALPYVYNEQFF. For the CDR3, the DNA is TGTGCCAGCAGCATAAACAGGGGCGCCTTACCATACGTCTACAATGAGCAGTTCTTC.